Sequencing of this T cell receptor beta chain was carried out in a study of CD8+ T cells in alopecia areata. Overall study context: Tofacitinib was taken orally by treated patients, and the dose was 5 to 10 mg twice daily. Study-level findings and limits: In scalp samples, resident alphabeta T cells of normal skin are also sequenced.

As to this clone: What it recognizes is unknown.

Sample treatment: oral pan-JAK inhibitor, 5-10 mg twice daily. CDR3 length equals 14 residues. The germline CDR1 and CDR2 sequences are SGHAT and FQDESV (reference sequence). The V gene lost 7 bases and the J gene lost 2 bases, with 14 bases spanning the gap. As the sequencing template, cDNA was produced by extracting RNA and reverse transcribing it. Using immunoSEQ multiplex PCR, the repertoire was profiled, and TCRdb retains in-frame clones only, with some absent. This sample has 140,000 to 150,000 clones, with 45% to 60% found just once. This receptor was taken from a human donor with alopecia areata. The J gene is TRBJ2-5, the V gene TRBV11-1; D gene uncertain. Sequences were derived from CD8+ T cells sorted from blood, sampled at week 4, from a patient treated with tofacitinib. DNA of the CDR3: TGTGCCAGCACCCCGTACTACGAGCAAGAGACCCAGTACTTC. It translates to CASTPYYEQETQYF.